This T cell receptor (beta chain) came from a study of low-dose radiotherapy and immunotherapy resistance in tumors. Across the study: Patients took aspirin (300 mg orally, daily) for four cycles beginning at cycle 1 day 1.

This clonotype was detected many times. Time point defined: before trial treatment. The V end was cut by 0 bases, the J end by 4 bases, with 12 bases between. The CDR3 runs 15 residues. CDR1 and CDR2 from the germline V gene are SGHTA and FQGNSA. Both TCRalpha and TCRbeta chains were reverse transcribed with V-gene-specific primers. TCRs were put through approximately 20 PCR cycles of amplification with Phusion. A constant-region primer and the V-primer adapter served as the primer pair. TCRdb reprocessed the reads with MiXCR, giving one entry per CDR3 protein. The sample holds 85,000 to 95,000 distinct CDR3 sequences, under 9.5% seen once.

The chain employs TRBV7-2 and TRBJ1-2; no clear D. The material was PBMCs, obtained before treatment. The TCR was taken from a male donor with prostate cancer. The CDR3 spells CASSLAVDSGYGYTF. DNA for the CDR3: TGTGCCAGCAGCTTAGCAGTGGATAGTGGCTATGGCTACACCTTC.